This T cell receptor beta chain was sequenced in a study of vaccination and CD4 T cells after COVID-19. This clonotype was counted a single time. Its target is not known. This CDR3 has 15 amino acids. Trimming shortened V by 5 bases and J by 4 bases, and 17 bases separated the two germline ends. Germline V lookup: CDR1 MDHEN, CDR2 SYDVKM. The study, taken as a whole, reports: Within the convalescent patients, a median around 84% of the SARS-CoV-2-reactive clones were ones that appeared only post-vaccination.

TCRdb re-called the PCR reads through MiXCR, storing one row per CDR3 protein. Of more than 12,000 distinct CDR3 sequences listed, roughly 71% are singletons. This specimen consisted of CD4+ T cells from blood, obtained after SARS-CoV-2 vaccination. The source is a human donor who had recovered from COVID-19. The V gene is TRBV28, the J gene TRBJ1-2; D call uncertain. The CDR3 loop is CASSPRGSGTYGYTF. CDR3 sequence (DNA): TGTGCCAGCAGTCCCCGAGGTTCAGGAACCTATGGCTACACCTTC.